This TCR beta chain derives from a study of blood T cell repertoires in COVID-19. Method: immunoSEQ multiplex PCR; TCRdb's copy keeps in-frame clones and lacks some. Here the sample spans 85,000 to 95,000 clones, 86% being singletons. The sample holds a few counts of this clone. At the DNA level, this CDR3 is encoded by other sequences in the same sample as well. The CDR3 is 18 residues long. The junction had 6 bases not matched to a gene; V was cut back by 6 bases and J by 4 bases. Looked up from germline, CDR1 is MDHEN and CDR2 is SYDVKM. The receptor's source is a human donor in a cohort sampled during active COVID-19. This chain joins TRBV28 and TRBJ2-6; 16 nucleotides agree with TRBD2. Specimen: peripheral blood. The CDR3 spells CASSSGLAGGTGANVLTF. As DNA, the CDR3 is TGTGCCAGCAGCTCGGGACTAGCGGGAGGGACAGGGGCCAACGTCCTGACTTTC.